This T cell receptor beta chain was captured by sequencing in a study of T-cell memory formation after mild COVID-19. As concerns this clonotype: What it binds is not known.

This CDR3 spans 15 amino acids. Deletions cut 3 bases from V and 6 bases from J, with 14 bases between. Germline assignment: CDR1 MGHDK and CDR2 SYGVNS. With constant-segment primers, 5'RACE yielded cDNA libraries of TCR alpha and TCR beta that carried sample barcodes and UMIs. MiXCR, applied by TCRdb to the 5' RACE reads, yields one record per CDR3 protein. The top ten hold around 12% of the sample, which has just under 550,000 distinct CDR3 sequences, just over 20% seen once. General study findings and limits: Specificity for SARS-CoV-2 was not confirmed among the second-wave clones peaking on day 37. Mainly CM and EM harbored the contracting CD4+ clones; mainly EMRA harbored the CD8+ ones.

The sequenced sample consisted of PBMCs or a T cell subset sorted from them (not recorded which). The sequence was collected from an adult woman who had mild COVID-19 (a few samples of this study predate the infection). Cell type and time point are not known. The chain links TRBV25-1 to TRBJ2-2; D could derive from TRBD1 or TRBD2 (5 bases each). CDR3 bases: TGTGCCAGCAGTGATTCCGGGGCCTTCCCCGGGGAGCTGTTTTTT. It yields the protein CASSDSGAFPGELFF.